A selection of T cell receptor beta chains follows, all from one sample in a study of T cells in Graves' hyperthyroidism and ophthalmopathy. Each CDR3 protein is one row after TCRdb ran MiXCR on the multiplex PCR reads. The sample yields hundreds of thousands of distinct CDR3 sequences, around 39% seen once. Sequencing was carried out using blood. Receptors originate from a man between 18 and 35 years old with Graves' hyperthyroidism. Both conserved end residues are part of each CDR3. A D gene is named only where the DNA matches it firmly. The listing skips clone size in some rows; elsewhere it reads once, few, many or a size class.

j_call d_call clone_size v_call cdr3_nt cdr3_aa
TRBJ2-5 . few TRBV9 TGTGCCAGCAGCGTAGACGAGGGGACGAAGACCCAGTACTTC CASSVDEGTKTQYF
TRBJ1-2 TRBD1 many TRBV20-1 TGCAGTGCTAGCCTGTTACAGGGGGCAGGCTACACCTTC CSASLLQGAGYTF
TRBJ1-5 . many TRBV7-9 TGTGCCAGCAGTTTTAGCAGGGTTCAGCCCCAGCATTTT CASSFSRVQPQHF
TRBJ1-3 . . TRBV10-3 TGTGCCATCAGTGAGTCGGGGCCCCTCCGGGGAAACACCATATATTTT CAISESGPLRGNTIYF
TRBJ2-2 . few TRBV12-3/TRBV12-4 TGTGCCAGCAACCGGGGGGTGACAGGGGCGAACACCGGGGAGCTGTTTTTT CASNRGVTGANTGELFF
TRBJ1-5 . many TRBV10-3 TGTGCCATCAGTGAGTCGGCAGGACTTAATCAGCCCCAGCATTTT CAISESAGLNQPQHF
TRBJ1-5 . . TRBV15 TGTGCCACCAGCAGAGACCAAGGGGTGTATCAGCCCCAGCATTTT CATSRDQGVYQPQHF
TRBJ1-6 . . TRBV20-1 TGCAGTGCTCGGGGAGTCAGCTCCTATAATTCACCCCTCCACTTT CSARGVSSYNSPLHF
TRBJ2-7 . few TRBV24-1 TGTGCCACCAGTGATCTACCCTACAGGGAGAAGTATTACGAGCAGTACTTC CATSDLPYREKYYEQYF
TRBJ1-5 . . TRBV4-2 TGTGCCAGCAGTTGGAGGACAACATATAGCAATCAGCCCCAGCATTTT CASSWRTTYSNQPQHF
TRBJ1-3 TRBD1 once TRBV29-1 TGCAGCGCCCGACGGGGAGATGGGACAGCTGGAAACACCATATATTTT CSARRGDGTAGNTIYF
TRBJ2-7 TRBD2 . TRBV6-5 TGTGCCAGCAGTTTGGGACTAGCGAAGGTTGGCCACGAGCAGTACTTC CASSLGLAKVGHEQYF
TRBJ2-7 . . TRBV7-9 TGTGCCAGCAGGCGGGACAACGCTCCAAACGAGCAGTACTTC CASRRDNAPNEQYF
TRBJ1-6 TRBD1 . TRBV6-5 TGTGCCAGCAGTAGAACAGGGGGCGTCAATTCACCCCTCCACTTT CASSRTGGVNSPLHF
TRBJ1-1 . few TRBV12-3/TRBV12-4 TGTGCCAGCAGTTTTCAGGTTAGGAACACTGAAGCTTTCTTT CASSFQVRNTEAFF
TRBJ1-2 TRBD1 . TRBV7-8 TGTGCCAGCAGCTTACGCCAGATCGACAGGGGCTATGGCTACACCTTC CASSLRQIDRGYGYTF
TRBJ2-5 . . TRBV7-9 TGTGCCAGCAGTCCCGAACGAGGGCTAGAGACCCAGTACTTC CASSPERGLETQYF
TRBJ1-6 TRBD1 . TRBV20-1 TGCAGTGCCAGCGCACAGGGACAGCTGAATTCACCCCTCCACTTT CSASAQGQLNSPLHF
TRBJ2-2 . . TRBV4-1 TGCGCCAGCAGCCAATCGGACGGGGACACCGGGGAGCTGTTTTTT CASSQSDGDTGELFF
TRBJ2-6 . few TRBV11-3 TGTGCCAGCAGCCCTAGTTTGATGTCCTCTGGGGCCAACGTCCTGACTTTC CASSPSLMSSGANVLTF
TRBJ2-6 TRBD1 many TRBV29-1 TGCAGCGTGACAGGGTCCTCTGGGGCCAACGTCCTGACTTTC CSVTGSSGANVLTF
TRBJ1-1 . many TRBV15 TGTGCCACCTCTCGGGCGGGGGGCATGGAGACTGAAGCTTTCTTT CATSRAGGMETEAFF
TRBJ2-7 . . TRBV19 TGTGCCAGTAGTATAGATCGGGGCACTTCCTACGAGCAGTACTTC CASSIDRGTSYEQYF
TRBJ2-6 . . TRBV2 TGTGCCAGCAGTGAATTGGGCACTGAAGCTTTC CASSELGTEAF
TRBJ1-2 TRBD1 many TRBV29-1 TGCAGTACGACAGGGACCGAGGGCTACACCTTC CSTTGTEGYTF
TRBJ2-7 TRBD1 many TRBV7-2 TGTGCCAGCAGCGCCGACAGGGGGTACGAGCAGTACTTC CASSADRGYEQYF
TRBJ2-7 TRBD2 few TRBV10-3 TGTGCCAGCCATACAAGGGGACTAGCGGGAGCCGAGCAGTACTTC CASHTRGLAGAEQYF
TRBJ1-1 . . TRBV5-1 TGCGCCAGCAGCCGGGGCGGGGGATTAACTGAAGCTTTCTTT CASSRGGGLTEAFF
TRBJ1-3 . . TRBV5-1 TGCGCCAGCAGCCAAGACACTTATCCTGGAAACACCATATATTTT CASSQDTYPGNTIYF
TRBJ2-7 . . TRBV24-1 TGTGCCAGCAGTGAACGAACCCCGGACGAGCAGTACTTC CASSERTPDEQYF
TRBJ2-2 . . TRBV5-1 TGCGCCAGCAGCTTTTCGACAGTCTCCGGGGAGCTGTTTTTT CASSFSTVSGELFF
TRBJ2-7 TRBD2 many TRBV7-6 TGTGCCAGCAGCCCAGGTAGCGGGGGGAGTTACGAGCAGTACTTC CASSPGSGGSYEQYF
TRBJ2-7 TRBD1 few TRBV20-1 TGCAGTGCTAGGTCACAGGGGGCGCTTTACGAGCAGTACTTC CSARSQGALYEQYF
TRBJ2-7 TRBD2 many TRBV2 TGTGCCAGCAGGGTAGCGGGAACCCGCCGAGAGCAGTACTTC CASRVAGTRREQYF
TRBJ1-6 . . TRBV25-1 TGTGCCAGCGACCTAGGGAATTCACCCCTCCACTTT CASDLGNSPLHF
TRBJ2-6 . . TRBV14 TGTGCCAGCAGCTCCCAGCTCTCCCCCGGGGCCAACGTCCTGACTTTC CASSSQLSPGANVLTF
TRBJ1-1 . many TRBV2 TGTGCCAGCCACGGACAGATGAACACTGAAGCTTTCTTT CASHGQMNTEAFF